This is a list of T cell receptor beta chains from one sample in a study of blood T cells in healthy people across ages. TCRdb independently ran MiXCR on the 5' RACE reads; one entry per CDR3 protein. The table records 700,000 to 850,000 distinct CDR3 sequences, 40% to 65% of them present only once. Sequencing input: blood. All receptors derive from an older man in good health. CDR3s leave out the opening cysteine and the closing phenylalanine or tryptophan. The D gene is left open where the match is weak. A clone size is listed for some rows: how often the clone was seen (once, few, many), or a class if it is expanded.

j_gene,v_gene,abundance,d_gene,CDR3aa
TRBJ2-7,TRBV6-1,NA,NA,ASTKDLNYEQY
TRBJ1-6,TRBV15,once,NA,ATSRATGLYSPLH
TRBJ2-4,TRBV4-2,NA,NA,ASSHDGNIQY
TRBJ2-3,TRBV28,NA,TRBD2,ASSLPGLAGGHQQY
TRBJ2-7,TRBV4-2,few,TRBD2,ASSQDSREGYEQY
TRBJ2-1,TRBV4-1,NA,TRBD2,ASSHEPGLATYNEQF
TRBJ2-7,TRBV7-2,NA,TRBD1,ASSLEGTASYEQY
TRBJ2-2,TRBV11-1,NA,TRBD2,ASSFKGLGLAGSGELF
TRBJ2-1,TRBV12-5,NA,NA,ASGLVGVREQF
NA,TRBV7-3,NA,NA,AGSLGASIPHEQY
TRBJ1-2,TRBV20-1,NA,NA,SARGTGGAYANYGYT
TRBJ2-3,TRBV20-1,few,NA,SAYRAGGGDRYAY
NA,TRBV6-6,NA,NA,ASMDSVYEQY
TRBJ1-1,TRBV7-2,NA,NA,ASSLKGGTEAF
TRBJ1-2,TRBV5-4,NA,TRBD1,ASSLSQGAGYGYT
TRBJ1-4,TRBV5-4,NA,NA,ASSSTGPANEKLF
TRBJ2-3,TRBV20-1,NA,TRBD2,SARDPRTSGSRADTQY
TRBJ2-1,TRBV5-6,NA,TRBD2,ASSRRTSGVSCNEQF
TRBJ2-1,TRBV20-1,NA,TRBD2,SAPSTSGGYNEQF
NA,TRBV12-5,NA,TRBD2,ASGLGLAGTYEQY
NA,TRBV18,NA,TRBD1,ASSPQRQGFEQY
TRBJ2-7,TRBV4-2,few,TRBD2,ASSSIAGSPYEQY
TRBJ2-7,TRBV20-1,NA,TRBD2,SARDLREGRSEQY
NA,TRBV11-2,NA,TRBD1,ASSLPLFLALEDRAEETQY
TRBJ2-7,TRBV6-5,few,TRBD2,ASSVRLAERYEQY
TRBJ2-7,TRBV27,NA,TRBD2,ASSPGLAGEQY
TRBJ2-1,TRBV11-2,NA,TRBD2,ASSHIPTSAGHNEQF
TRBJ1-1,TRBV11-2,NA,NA,ASSLAKGQGLQAF
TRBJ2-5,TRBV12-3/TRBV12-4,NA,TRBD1,ASGVPRTGGNEQY
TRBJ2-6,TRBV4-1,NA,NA,ASSQVGIGANVLT
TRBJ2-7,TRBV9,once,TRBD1,ASSPAGTVYEQY
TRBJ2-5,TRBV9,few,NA,ASSRWTAPQETQY
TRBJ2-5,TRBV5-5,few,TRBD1,ASSLVVTGGVETQY
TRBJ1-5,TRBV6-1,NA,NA,ASSEIRGNNNQPQH
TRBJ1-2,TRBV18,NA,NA,ASSPREEVNYGYT
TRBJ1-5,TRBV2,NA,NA,ASSVQGVGNQPQH
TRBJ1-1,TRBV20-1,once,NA,SARDPTVNTEAF
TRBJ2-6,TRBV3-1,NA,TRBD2,ASSLAGGPVGANVLT
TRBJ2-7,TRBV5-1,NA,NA,ASSLEAGRTYEQY
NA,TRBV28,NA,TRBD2,ASSLFGPSGRYEQY
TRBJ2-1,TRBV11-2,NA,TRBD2,ASSSPGGLAVTGDNEQF
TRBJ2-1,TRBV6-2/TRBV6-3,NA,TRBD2,ASGTLAGDEQF